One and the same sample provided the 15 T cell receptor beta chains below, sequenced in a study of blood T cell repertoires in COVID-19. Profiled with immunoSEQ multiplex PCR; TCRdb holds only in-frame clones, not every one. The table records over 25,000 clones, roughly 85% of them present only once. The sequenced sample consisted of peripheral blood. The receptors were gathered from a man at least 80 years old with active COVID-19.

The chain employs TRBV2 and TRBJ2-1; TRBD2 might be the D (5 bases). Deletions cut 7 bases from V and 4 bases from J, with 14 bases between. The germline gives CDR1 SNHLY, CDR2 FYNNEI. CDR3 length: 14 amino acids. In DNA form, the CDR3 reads TGTGCCAGCACAGCGGACCCACGATACAATGAGCAGTTCTTC. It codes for CASTADPRYNEQFF.

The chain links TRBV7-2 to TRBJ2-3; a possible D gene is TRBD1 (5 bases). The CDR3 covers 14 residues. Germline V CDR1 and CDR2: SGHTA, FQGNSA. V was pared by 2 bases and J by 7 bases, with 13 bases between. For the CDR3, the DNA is TGTGCCAGCAGCTTAAGTAGGGGTCAGAATACGCAGTATTTT. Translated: CASSLSRGQNTQYF.

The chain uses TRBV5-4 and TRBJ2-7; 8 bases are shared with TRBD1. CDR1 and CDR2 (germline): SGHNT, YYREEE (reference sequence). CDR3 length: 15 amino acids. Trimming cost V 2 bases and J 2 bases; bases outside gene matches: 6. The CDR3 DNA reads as TGTGCCAGCAGCTTACCCGGACAGGGAACCTACGAGCAGTACTTC. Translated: CASSLPGQGTYEQYF.

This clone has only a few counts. CDR3 residues: CASSPPSVGVNEQFF. CDR3 in DNA: TGTGCCAGCTCACCACCTTCGGTCGGGGTCAATGAGCAGTTCTTC. The gene calls are TRBV18 and TRBJ2-1, with D possibly being TRBD2 (5 bases). This CDR3 has 15 residues. Germline lookup yields CDR1 KGHSH and CDR2 LQKENI. V dropped 0 bases and J dropped 6 bases, with 12 bases sitting between them.

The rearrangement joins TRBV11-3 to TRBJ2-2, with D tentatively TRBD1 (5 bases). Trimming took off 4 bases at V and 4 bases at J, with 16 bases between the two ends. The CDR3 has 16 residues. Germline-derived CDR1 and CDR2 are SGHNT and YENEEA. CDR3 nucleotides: TGTGCCAGCAGCTCCCCAAAGGGGCTTATCACCGGGGAGCTGTTTTTT. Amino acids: CASSSPKGLITGELFF.

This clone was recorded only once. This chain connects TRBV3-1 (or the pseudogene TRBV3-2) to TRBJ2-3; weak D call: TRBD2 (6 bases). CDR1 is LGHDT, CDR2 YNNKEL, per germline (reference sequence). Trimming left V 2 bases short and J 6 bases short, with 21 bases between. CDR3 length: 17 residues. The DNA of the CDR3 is TGTGCCAGCAGCCAATTCACCTCGGGACTTTATTTGGATACGCAGTATTTT. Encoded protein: CASSQFTSGLYLDTQYF.

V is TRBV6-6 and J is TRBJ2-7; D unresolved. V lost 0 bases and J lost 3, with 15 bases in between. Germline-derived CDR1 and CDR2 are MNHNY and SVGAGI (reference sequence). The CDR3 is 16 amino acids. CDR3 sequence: CASSYSLSPRVYEQYF. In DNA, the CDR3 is TGTGCCAGCAGTTACTCGCTTTCTCCGCGAGTCTACGAGCAGTACTTC.

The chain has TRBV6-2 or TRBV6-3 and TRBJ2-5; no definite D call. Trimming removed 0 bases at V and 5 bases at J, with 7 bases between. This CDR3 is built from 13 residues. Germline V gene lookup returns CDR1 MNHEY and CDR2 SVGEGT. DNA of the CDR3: TGTGCCAGCAGTTACTCGATTCGGGAGACCCAGTACTTC. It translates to CASSYSIRETQYF.

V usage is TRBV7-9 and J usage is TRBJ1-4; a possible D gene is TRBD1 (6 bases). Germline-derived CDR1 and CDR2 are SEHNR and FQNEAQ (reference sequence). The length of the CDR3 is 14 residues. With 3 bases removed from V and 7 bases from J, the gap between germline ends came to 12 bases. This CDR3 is CASSFGGLVEKLFF. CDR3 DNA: TGTGCCAGCAGCTTCGGGGGGCTGGTTGAAAAACTGTTTTTT.

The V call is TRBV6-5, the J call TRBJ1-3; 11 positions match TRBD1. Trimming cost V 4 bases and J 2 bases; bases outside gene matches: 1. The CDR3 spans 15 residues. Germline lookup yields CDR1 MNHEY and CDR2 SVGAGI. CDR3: CASSLDRGPGNTIYF. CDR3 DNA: TGTGCCAGCAGTTTGGACAGGGGGCCTGGAAACACCATATATTTT.

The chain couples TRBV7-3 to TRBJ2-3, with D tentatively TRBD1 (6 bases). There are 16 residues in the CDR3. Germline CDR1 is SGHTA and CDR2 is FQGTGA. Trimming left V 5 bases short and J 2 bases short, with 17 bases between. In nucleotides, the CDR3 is TGTGCCAGCAGCCCAGGGTCAGGGGTCCCCACAGATACGCAGTATTTT. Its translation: CASSPGSGVPTDTQYF.

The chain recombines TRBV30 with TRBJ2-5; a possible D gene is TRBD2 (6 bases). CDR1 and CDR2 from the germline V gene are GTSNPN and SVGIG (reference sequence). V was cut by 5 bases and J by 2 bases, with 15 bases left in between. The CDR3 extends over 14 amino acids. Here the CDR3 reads CAWAGTSWQETQYF. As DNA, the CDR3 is TGTGCCTGGGCGGGCACTAGCTGGCAAGAGACCCAGTACTTC.

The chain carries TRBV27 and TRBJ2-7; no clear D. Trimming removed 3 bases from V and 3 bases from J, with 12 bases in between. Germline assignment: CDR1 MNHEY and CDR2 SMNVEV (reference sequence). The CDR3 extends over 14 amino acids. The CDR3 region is CASSFGLAHYEQYF. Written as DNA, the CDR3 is TGTGCCAGCAGTTTTGGATTAGCCCACTACGAGCAGTACTTC.

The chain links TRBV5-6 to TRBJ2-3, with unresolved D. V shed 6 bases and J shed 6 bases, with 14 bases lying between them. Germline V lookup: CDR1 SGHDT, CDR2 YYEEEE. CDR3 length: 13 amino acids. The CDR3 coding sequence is TGTGCCAGCACCCGGTCACGAACGGATACGCAGTATTTT. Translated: CASTRSRTDTQYF.

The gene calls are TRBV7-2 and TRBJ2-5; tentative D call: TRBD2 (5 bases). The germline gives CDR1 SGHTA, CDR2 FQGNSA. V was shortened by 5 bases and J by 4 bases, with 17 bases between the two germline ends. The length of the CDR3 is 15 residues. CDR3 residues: CASSRGNPLVETQYF. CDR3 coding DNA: TGTGCCAGCAGCCGGGGAAACCCCCTGGTAGAGACCCAGTACTTC.